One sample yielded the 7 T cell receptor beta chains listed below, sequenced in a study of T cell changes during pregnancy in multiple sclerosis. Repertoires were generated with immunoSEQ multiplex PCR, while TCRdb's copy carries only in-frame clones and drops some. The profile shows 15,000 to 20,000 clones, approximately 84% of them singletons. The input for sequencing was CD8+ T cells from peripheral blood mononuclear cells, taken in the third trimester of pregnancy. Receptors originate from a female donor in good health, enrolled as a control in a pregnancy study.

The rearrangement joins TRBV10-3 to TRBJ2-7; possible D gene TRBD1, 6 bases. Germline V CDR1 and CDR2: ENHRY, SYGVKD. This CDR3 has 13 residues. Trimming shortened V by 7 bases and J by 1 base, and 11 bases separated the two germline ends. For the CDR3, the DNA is TGTGCCATCACCGACGGGACATCCTACGAGCAGTACTTC. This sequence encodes CAITDGTSYEQYF.

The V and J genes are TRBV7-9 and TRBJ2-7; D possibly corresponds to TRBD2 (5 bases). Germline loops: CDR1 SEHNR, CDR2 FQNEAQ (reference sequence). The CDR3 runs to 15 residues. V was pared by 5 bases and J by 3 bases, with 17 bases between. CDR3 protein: CASSNPGKKGYEQYF. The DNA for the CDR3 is TGTGCCAGCAGCAATCCCGGGAAAAAGGGCTACGAGCAGTACTTC. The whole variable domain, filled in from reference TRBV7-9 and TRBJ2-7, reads DTGVSQNPRHKITKRGQNVTFRCDPISEHNRLYWYRQTLGQGPEFLTYFQNEAQLEKSRLLSDRFSAERPKGSFSTLEIQRTEQGDSAMYLCASSNPGKKGYEQYFGPGTRLTVT.

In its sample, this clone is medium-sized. The CDR3 protein is CASSEGDRDYGYTF. In DNA form, the CDR3 reads TGTGCCAGCAGTGAGGGAGACAGGGACTATGGCTACACCTTC. The V call is TRBV6-1, the J call TRBJ1-2; 7 bases align to TRBD1. Germline trimming cut 3 bases from V and 3 bases from J; bases unmatched to any gene: 4. This CDR3 has 14 amino acids. CDR1 and CDR2 from the germline V gene are MNHNS and SASEGT.

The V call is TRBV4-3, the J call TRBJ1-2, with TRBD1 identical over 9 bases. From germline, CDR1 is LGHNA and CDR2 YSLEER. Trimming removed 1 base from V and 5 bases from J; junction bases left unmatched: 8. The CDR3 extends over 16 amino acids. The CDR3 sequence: CASSQAGTGSGYGYTF. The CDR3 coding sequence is TGCGCCAGCAGCCAAGCTGGGACAGGGTCGGGGTATGGCTACACCTTC.

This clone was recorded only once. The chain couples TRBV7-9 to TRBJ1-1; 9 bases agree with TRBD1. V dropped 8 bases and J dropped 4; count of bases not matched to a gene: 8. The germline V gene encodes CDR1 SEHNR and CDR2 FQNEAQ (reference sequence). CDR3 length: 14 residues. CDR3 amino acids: CASGQGFETTEAFF. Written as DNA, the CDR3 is TGTGCCAGCGGACAGGGGTTCGAGACCACTGAAGCTTTCTTT.

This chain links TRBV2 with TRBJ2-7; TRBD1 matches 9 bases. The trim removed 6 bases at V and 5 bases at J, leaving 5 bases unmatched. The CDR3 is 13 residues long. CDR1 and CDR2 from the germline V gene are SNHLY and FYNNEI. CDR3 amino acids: CASRGQGAHEQYF. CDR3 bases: TGTGCCAGCAGGGGACAGGGAGCCCACGAGCAGTACTTC.

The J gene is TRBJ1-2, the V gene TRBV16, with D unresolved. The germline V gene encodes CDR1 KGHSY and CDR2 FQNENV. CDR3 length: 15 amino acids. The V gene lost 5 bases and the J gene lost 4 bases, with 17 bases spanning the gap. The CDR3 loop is CASSSPAPGSYGYTF. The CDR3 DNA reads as TGTGCCAGCAGCTCTCCAGCCCCCGGGTCCTATGGCTACACCTTC.